This T cell receptor beta chain was profiled in a study of early T cells in non-severe SARS-CoV-2 infection. Overall study context: Bulk RNA isolated from unsorted whole blood underwent sequencing; chains were not paired.

This CDR3 has 17 residues. With 4 bases clipped from V and 5 bases from J, the junction kept 15 bases outside the gene matches. Attached unique molecular identifiers marked individual cDNA molecules. TCRdb processed the 5' RACE reads anew with MiXCR; each CDR3 protein has one entry. There are some 46,000 distinct CDR3 sequences in the sample; about 6% occur only once, and less than 25% lies in the top ten. This clonotype was counted ten times or more. Material: whole blood, obtained at baseline. The TCR sequence derives from an adult who was a healthcare worker with PCR-confirmed SARS-CoV-2 infection or an uninfected control (not recorded which). The chain employs TRBV12-3 or TRBV12-4 and TRBJ2-5, with 8 bases aligning to TRBD2. The CDR3 region is CASSSTRLAQIRETQYF. Written as DNA, the CDR3 is TGTGCCAGCAGTTCGACGCGACTAGCGCAGATAAGGGAGACCCAGTACTTC.